This TCR beta chain emerged from a study of blood T cell repertoires in COVID-19. Study context: Sample material is recorded as cDNA or gDNA derived from T cells, B-cell-depleted T cells, or PBMCs.

The CDR3 is made up of 19 amino acids. Germline CDR1 reads SEHNR; CDR2 reads FQNEAQ (reference sequence). V lost 0 bases and J lost 1; bases outside the gene matches: 14. As processed by the authors: Estimates of nucleated cell counts were drawn from the amplification of reference gene primers. Assay: immunoSEQ multiplex PCR; the TCRdb copy retains only in-frame clones and omits some. D and trimming were read from the DNA, whereas the V and J calls and clone size are those reported in that table. The table shows some 48,000 clones, with more than 80% occurring only once. The chain links TRBV7-9 to TRBJ2-5; 7 positions agree with TRBD1. Sequenced input: peripheral blood. The sequence was collected from a human donor in a cohort sampled during active COVID-19. The DNA of the CDR3 is TGTGCCAGCAGCTTAGCTATGGGGACAGTCCTCGCCCCCCAAGAGACCCAGTACTTC. Translating gives CASSLAMGTVLAPQETQYF.